This entry features one T cell receptor beta chain sequence. Sequencing was performed with immunoSEQ multiplex PCR; in TCRdb, only in-frame clones are kept and a portion is missing. The data show about 83,000 clones, approximately 94% seen once. The data are from a study of technical replicates of blood from a few donors. The ends were cut back, 3 bases at V and 4 bases at J, with 12 bases in the middle. The CDR3 sequence is 14 residues long. In germline, CDR1 is SNHLY, CDR2 FYNNEI. Source material: T cells isolated from PBMCs. This chain uses TRBV2 with TRBJ1-1, with a possible D match to TRBD1 (5 bases). The source is a human donor in good health. The CDR3 sequence: CASSEGGRGTEAFF. CDR3 coding DNA: TGTGCCAGCAGTGAGGGGGGGAGGGGCACTGAAGCTTTCTTT.